This T cell receptor beta chain was observed in a study of T cell responses to AZD1222 COVID-19 vaccine. At the level of the study: Second doses were pooled across both intervals (about 4 or about 12 weeks).

As for this clone: As yet, its antigen is unknown.

Clones were sequenced by immunoSEQ multiplex PCR, and TCRdb holds only the in-frame ones, with some missing. The sample lists about 97,000 clones, about 88% seen once, with roughly 3% in the top ten. The germline CDR1 and CDR2 sequences are SGHAT and FQNNGV. V was pared by 3 bases and J by 6 bases, with 14 bases between. This CDR3 spans 14 amino acids. Study-wide results and limits: Baseline seropositivity occurred in only a handful of AZD1222 recipients. Regions 160-218 and 743-854 held dominance among vaccine-associated CD4 TCRs, which spanned spike. White British ancestry dominated among donors, who included more females, and clonal diversity was possibly underestimated.

This TCR was sampled from an adult in good health. The sample here was peripheral blood, taken on day 0 of AZD1222 vaccination. The chain couples TRBV11-2 to TRBJ1-1; perhaps TRBD1 as D (5 bases). The CDR3 DNA sequence: TGTGCCAGCAGCTTCGGACCGCCGGGGGCTGAAGCTTTCTTT. Encoded protein: CASSFGPPGAEAFF.